Sequencing of this TCR beta chain was carried out in a study of T cells in localized non-small cell lung cancer. On this clone: Its target is unknown.

Study-level findings and limits: Overall survival was longer when the density of T cells in the blood was higher. There was higher T cell clonality in uninvolved adjacent lung than in tumor, and it was highest there.

The assay was immunoSEQ multiplex PCR, and TCRdb's table has in-frame clones only and misses some. The repertoire holds around 15,000 clones, approximately 85% seen once, with under 30% in the top ten. The CDR3 is made up of 17 amino acids. V shed 4 bases and J shed 5 bases, with 24 bases lying between them. In germline, CDR1 is SGHRS, CDR2 YFSETQ. The chain carries TRBV5-1 and TRBJ1-2; the D gene is possibly TRBD1 (6 bases). The sequence was collected from a female donor older than 55 with stage I squamous cell lung carcinoma. The sample consisted of peripheral blood, taken before any cancer treatment. CDR3 region: CASSAGQGGPVGYGYTF. CDR3 in DNA: TGCGCCAGCAGCGCGGGACAAGGTGGCCCGGTAGGGTATGGCTACACCTTC.